Listed here are 11 T cell receptor beta chains from one sample, sequenced in a study of blood T cells in healthy people across ages. A J-beta primer mix and a sample-barcoded 5' primer were used in a second PCR of about 7 to 12 cycles. In TCRdb, the 5' RACE reads were re-called with MiXCR into one record per CDR3 protein. The repertoire holds approximately 940,000 distinct CDR3 sequences, approximately 49% seen once, with 10% to 15% in the top ten. The sequencing sample was made of blood. These receptors all come from a man younger than 40 in good health.

This chain links TRBV29-1 with TRBJ2-5, with TRBD2 identical over 13 bases. Looked up from germline, CDR1 is SQVTM and CDR2 is ANQGSEA. With 8 bases clipped from V and 4 bases from J, the junction kept 10 bases outside the gene matches. The length of the CDR3 is 15 residues. The DNA for the CDR3 is TGCAGCCTCTTCTTGACTAGCGGGGGGAGAGAGACCCAGTACTTC. It encodes CSLFLTSGGRETQYF.

This clonotype was picked up many times. The chain is built from TRBV27 and TRBJ2-1; 8 nucleotides agree with TRBD1. This CDR3 region has 13 residues. With 8 bases clipped from V and 8 bases from J, the junction kept 8 bases outside the gene matches. Germline lookup yields CDR1 MNHEY and CDR2 SMNVEV (reference sequence). CDR3 in amino acids: CASRRRGRHEQFF. CDR3 nucleotide sequence: TGTGCCAGCCGACGCAGGGGGCGGCATGAGCAGTTCTTC.

The V call is TRBV30, the J call TRBJ2-4; D gene ambiguous. Germline loops: CDR1 GTSNPN, CDR2 SVGIG (reference sequence). The germline V and J ends were trimmed by 2 bases and 0 bases, with 8 bases remaining between them. CDR3 length: 14 residues. The CDR3 spells CAWSQEVAKNIQYF. The CDR3 DNA reads TGTGCCTGGAGTCAAGAGGTAGCCAAAAACATTCAGTACTTC.

A few counts support this clonotype. The chain uses TRBV7-8 and TRBJ2-1; no definite D call. The CDR3 sequence is 17 residues long. V dropped 2 bases and J dropped 5 bases, with 19 bases sitting between them. Germline V CDR1 and CDR2: SGHVS, FQNEAQ. DNA of the CDR3: TGTGCCAGCAGCTTAATAGCCGAAATTGCAGCAGACAATGAGCAGTTCTTC. Residues: CASSLIAEIAADNEQFF.

About this clonotype: A junction boundary mismatches the germline segment, possibly from a read error. V and J are TRBV30 and TRBJ2-3; no clear D gene. The CDR3 spans 11 residues. CDR1 and CDR2 (germline): GTSNPN, SVGIG (reference sequence). CDR3 amino acids: CAWTTRNTQYF. CDR3 nucleotide sequence: TGCGCCTGGACCACAAGAAATACGCAGTATTTT.

This clonotype was counted a few times. The CDR3 here is CAISEGGGNNEQFF. CDR3 DNA sequence: TGTGCCATCAGTGAGGGAGGGGGTAACAATGAGCAGTTCTTC. The genes are TRBV10-3 and TRBJ2-1, with D perhaps given as TRBD1 or TRBD2 (6 bases each). The V end lost 2 bases, the J end lost 5 bases, and 10 bases lay between the germline ends. There are 14 residues in the CDR3. Germline CDR1 ENHRY, CDR2 SYGVKD.

This chain uses TRBV15 with TRBJ2-3; D perhaps matches TRBD1 (6 bases). Germline V gene data show CDR1 as LNHNV and CDR2 as YYDKDF (reference sequence). This CDR3 has 16 residues. The V gene lost 3 bases and the J gene lost 3 bases, with 16 bases spanning the gap. The CDR3 loop is CATSRAQGEGTDTQYF. CDR3 sequence (DNA): TGTGCCACCAGCAGGGCACAGGGAGAGGGGACAGATACGCAGTATTTT.

V gene TRBV12-3 or TRBV12-4 combines with J gene TRBJ1-6; TRBD1 is a possible D gene (5 bases). Between the trimmed V and J ends, which lost 0 bases and 0 bases, there was a span of 12 bases. The CDR3 spans 18 residues. The CDR3 sequence: CASSLAGGGSSYNSPLHF. The CDR3 nucleotides read TGTGCCAGCAGTTTAGCGGGTGGGGGATCCTCCTATAATTCACCCCTCCACTTT.

This clonotype has a single count. This chain joins TRBV28 and TRBJ2-1; weak D call: TRBD1 (6 bases). Germline values: CDR1 MDHEN, CDR2 SYDVKM. The V and J ends lost 8 bases and 8 bases respectively, with 13 bases between them. CDR3 length equals 12 residues. The CDR3 DNA reads as TGTGCCAGCTCACGCAGGGGCTATGAGCAGTTCTTC. This sequence encodes CASSRRGYEQFF.

This clonotype showed up just a few times. J is TRBJ2-5 and V is TRBV11-2; weak D call: TRBD2 (5 bases). The CDR3 is 13 residues long. V was pared by 8 bases and J by 3 bases, with 13 bases between. The germline V gene has CDR1 SGHAT and CDR2 FQNNGV. The CDR3 DNA is TGTGCCAGCCGCGGACTGGGTGAAGAGACCCAGTACTTC. It codes for CASRGLGEETQYF.

The chain is built from TRBV20-1 and TRBJ2-7, with a tentative D call TRBD2 (5 bases). There are 13 residues in the CDR3. With 7 bases removed from V and 2 bases from J, the gap between germline ends came to 15 bases. Germline assignment: CDR1 DFQATT and CDR2 SNEGSKA (reference sequence). CDR3 loop: CSVPWRRPYEQYF. CDR3 bases: TGCAGTGTCCCGTGGAGGAGACCCTACGAGCAGTACTTC.